In its sample, the clone carrying this TCR beta chain was seen once. The antigen remains undetermined. The people who gave samples were healthy Caucasians from Russia, aged roughly 6 to 100. It was with a sample-barcoded 5' primer and a J-beta primer mix that a second PCR of about 6 to 12 cycles was run. A template-switch adaptor containing 12 random nucleotides labeled each cDNA molecule. In TCRdb, the 5' RACE reads were re-called with MiXCR into one record per CDR3 protein. The sample comprises 550,000 to 750,000 distinct CDR3 sequences, around 21% of which are singletons, and under 4% rests with the top ten. The data are from a study of blood T cells in healthy people across ages. Broader study findings: The long-lived group displayed more naive CD4+ cells, plus higher diversity, than the aged donors did. Unknown donor CMV status possibly confounded expanded clonotype changes.

The clonotype comes from a man aged 65 to 85 in good health. Sequenced sample: blood.

CDR3 DNA sequence: TGTGCCAGCAGTGAAACCGGGTTGGGGGCTAATGAAAAACTGTTTTTT. It codes for CASSETGLGANEKLFF. This sequence joins TRBV2 and TRBJ1-4; a possible D gene is TRBD1 (5 bases). The CDR3 length is 16 residues. V lost 2 bases and J 3 bases, leaving 13 bases between the germline ends. Germline CDR1 is SNHLY and CDR2 is FYNNEI.